This passage covers 3 T cell receptor beta chains from one sample sequenced in a study of prognosis after radiotherapy for stage I lung cancer. Researchers used two-round multiplex PCR to amplify TCR beta CDR3 starting from genomic DNA. It was primers specific to each TRBV and TRBJ gene that first-round PCR used. TCRdb reprocessed the multiplex PCR reads via MiXCR and lists one record per CDR3 protein. The sample lists fewer than 30,000 distinct CDR3 sequences, more than 45% occurring once. The material was PBMCs, obtained before or after stereotactic body radiation therapy (not recorded which). The receptor set was obtained from a donor at least 50 years old with non-small cell lung cancer.

This clonotype has a count of ten or more. CDR3 nucleotide sequence: TGTGCCAGCAGCTTATATCGGGGTTGGGGGGCTTTCTTT. Amino acid sequence: CASSLYRGWGAFF. V is TRBV11-2 and J is TRBJ1-1; possible D gene TRBD1, 5 bases. The V gene's germline CDR1 is SGHAT and CDR2 FQNNGV. Deletions cut 2 bases from V and 11 bases from J, with 15 bases between. This CDR3 is built from 13 residues.

The chain is built from TRBV10-2 and TRBJ2-2, with D uncertain. Germline V gives CDR1 WSHSY, CDR2 SAAADI. With 6 bases removed from V and 2 bases from J, the gap between germline ends came to 10 bases. CDR3 length: 14 amino acids. The CDR3 nucleotides read TGCGCCAGCAGGGGTCAGATTAACACCGGGGAGCTGTTTTTT. It is translated as CASRGQINTGELFF.

This clonotype was counted many times. The DNA for the CDR3 is TGTGCCAGCAGTTTTCCTTTAAGGCCCGGGGAGCTGTTTTTT. Its translation is CASSFPLRPGELFF. This chain joins TRBV12-3 or TRBV12-4 and TRBJ2-2; D not certain. The V and J ends lost 3 bases and 6 bases respectively, with 11 bases between them. This CDR3 has 14 amino acids.